The text below deals with one T cell receptor beta chain. A few counts support this clone. Its antigen is still unknown. Per-nucleotide qualities are absent, and no much larger clonotype sits a single base away. The immunoSEQ Assay, a bias-controlled multiplex PCR, was used to amplify TCRbeta CDR3 regions from genomic DNA. Concerning the study's data processing: Nucleated cell counts per sample were estimated from amplification of reference gene primers within the assay. To quantify the absolute abundance of each unique TCRbeta CDR3 rearrangement, sequence reads were collapsed and filtered. For each sample, productive Simpson clonality was calculated by taking the square root of Simpson's diversity index across productive rearrangements. This is the immuneACCESS table as TCRdb keeps it, with only in-frame sequences that have V and J called. A part of the clones is gone; compared with another copy, unresolved V genes explain less than half, and the rest is unexplained. V, J and clone size derive from that table, while D and trimming were established from the DNA sequence. A total of some 270,000 clones appear in this sample, roughly 86% of them only once. Approximately 6% of the sample rests with the top ten.

One collaborating source in Seattle enrolled patients while the patients were actively infected and followed the patients over time throughout the course of disease. Each collaborating institution followed its own protocols to collect whole blood in K2EDTA tubes. For TCRbeta analysis, collaborators shipped samples in one of three forms: frozen whole blood, isolated PBMCs, or DNA extracted from either of those sample types. This entry belongs to a study of blood T cell repertoires in COVID-19 (dated by TCRdb to about 2020). About the investigation overall: The collaborator samples originated in the United States, Italy and Spain and spanned the acute and convalescent phases of COVID-19. The prospective study material was composed of cDNA or gDNA derived from T cells, B-cell-depleted T cells, or PBMCs. The dataset comprised deeply sampled blood TCRbeta repertoires from subjects exposed to, actively infected with, or recovered from COVID-19. The repertoires were made available in a free public database intended to serve as a resource for research on the immune response to SARS-CoV-2. The samples were drawn from the first 160 participants of the ongoing ImmuneRACE study and from roughly 1,300 subjects provided by 6 global collaborators. Nearly every sample came with metadata listing a de-identified subject ID, COVID-19 status, age in years and sex. Where available, HLA class I and class II types were taken from metadata supplied by the sample provider and were not determined by assay-based typing.

The germline V gene supplies CDR1 SGHDT and CDR2 YYEEEE. V is cut by 4 bases and J by 1 base, and the space between the germline ends is 23 bases. Spanning cysteine to phenylalanine, the CDR3 consists of 18 amino acids. Only the CDR3 DNA is retained, 54 bases long and in frame from the first base. Points the paper makes about the study in general: Clinical and demographic metadata were provided uncurated, with the amount varying by source and participant.

The sample was peripheral blood. The chain is made from TRBV5-6 and TRBJ1-1; a tentative D call is TRBD1 (5 bases match). This receptor was obtained from a woman aged 80 or older with COVID-19, enrolled during active disease. The base sequence is TGTGCCAGCAGCGTTCGACAGTCACGCCGGACGCCGAACACTGAAGCTTTCTTT. Translated, this is CASSVRQSRRTPNTEAFF. When the CDR3 is completed using the reference TRBV5-6 and TRBJ1-1 genes on either side, the full variable domain is DAGVTQSPTHLIKTRGQQVTLRCSPKSGHDTVSWYQQALGQGPQFIFQYYEEEERQRGNFPDRFSGHQFPNYSSELNVNALLLGDSALYLCASSVRQSRRTPNTEAFFGQGTRLTVV.